Listed below are T cell receptor beta chains from one sample, sequenced in a study of cytomegalovirus exposure and HLA in healthy donors. Clones were sequenced by immunoSEQ multiplex PCR, and TCRdb holds only the in-frame ones, with some missing. The sample includes over 150,000 clones, over 70% of them seen just once. The specimen was PBMCs. The receptors originated from a man aged 30-40 years in good health and CMV-seronegative. The CDR3 runs from the conserved cysteine through the conserved F or W. Each record gives: J gene, clone size, D gene, V gene, CDR3 protein, CDR3 DNA. D genes are given only for firm matches. Not all rows give a size; the values are once, few, many and, for expanded clones, a class.

j_call: TRBJ2-3
clone_size: -
d_call: -
v_call: TRBV9
cdr3_aa: CASSVDGVDPDTQYF
cdr3_nt: TGTGCCAGCAGCGTAGACGGGGTGGATCCAGATACGCAGTATTTT

j_call: TRBJ1-1
clone_size: -
d_call: TRBD1
v_call: TRBV29-1
cdr3_aa: CSVKTGGSEAFF
cdr3_nt: TGCAGCGTTAAGACAGGGGGCTCTGAAGCTTTCTTT

j_call: TRBJ2-1
clone_size: -
d_call: TRBD2
v_call: TRBV11-2
cdr3_aa: CASSLALTSGRTEQFF
cdr3_nt: TGTGCCAGCAGCTTAGCCCTCACTAGCGGGAGGACTGAGCAGTTCTTC

j_call: TRBJ1-2
clone_size: -
d_call: -
v_call: TRBV30
cdr3_aa: CAYGSGSDYGYTF
cdr3_nt: TGTGCCTATGGGTCGGGGAGTGACTATGGCTACACCTTC

j_call: TRBJ2-7
clone_size: -
d_call: TRBD2
v_call: TRBV15
cdr3_aa: CATSRDRGRDYEQYF
cdr3_nt: TGTGCCACCAGCAGAGATCGCGGGAGAGACTACGAGCAGTACTTC

j_call: TRBJ2-1
clone_size: -
d_call: TRBD2
v_call: TRBV27
cdr3_aa: CASSPGLAGSYNEQFF
cdr3_nt: TGTGCCAGCAGTCCGGGACTAGCGGGCTCCTACAATGAGCAGTTCTTC

j_call: TRBJ2-3
clone_size: -
d_call: TRBD2
v_call: TRBV7-6
cdr3_aa: CASSPAGVQSDTQYF
cdr3_nt: TGTGCCAGCAGTCCAGCGGGGGTCCAGTCAGATACGCAGTATTTT

j_call: TRBJ2-1
clone_size: -
d_call: TRBD2
v_call: TRBV19
cdr3_aa: CASSRTSGEPDEQFF
cdr3_nt: TGTGCCAGTAGTCGGACTAGCGGGGAACCTGACGAGCAGTTCTTC

j_call: TRBJ1-6
clone_size: -
d_call: TRBD1
v_call: TRBV2
cdr3_aa: CASSPGQPYSPLHF
cdr3_nt: TGTGCCAGCAGCCCGGGACAGCCTTACTCACCCCTCCACTTT

j_call: TRBJ1-1
clone_size: -
d_call: -
v_call: TRBV6-1
cdr3_aa: CASVRGNTEAFF
cdr3_nt: TGTGCCAGCGTCAGGGGCAACACTGAAGCTTTCTTT

j_call: TRBJ2-2
clone_size: -
d_call: TRBD2
v_call: TRBV7-3
cdr3_aa: CASSPKGASGRSRETGELFF
cdr3_nt: TGTGCCAGCAGCCCAAAGGGGGCTAGCGGGAGGTCCCGTGAAACCGGGGAGCTGTTTTTT

j_call: TRBJ2-2
clone_size: few
d_call: -
v_call: TRBV6-1
cdr3_aa: CASSEGHNTGELFF
cdr3_nt: TGTGCCAGCAGTGAGGGACACAACACCGGGGAGCTGTTTTTT

j_call: TRBJ2-1
clone_size: -
d_call: -
v_call: TRBV18
cdr3_aa: CASSPLGGVKNNEQFF
cdr3_nt: TGTGCCAGCTCACCCCTGGGGGGAGTGAAGAACAATGAGCAGTTCTTC

j_call: TRBJ2-1
clone_size: -
d_call: -
v_call: TRBV7-8
cdr3_aa: CASRSGYGHRPENEQFF
cdr3_nt: TGTGCCAGCAGATCGGGGTATGGGCACCGCCCTGAAAATGAGCAGTTCTTC

j_call: TRBJ1-5
clone_size: -
d_call: -
v_call: TRBV19
cdr3_aa: CASSSHRGNQPQHF
cdr3_nt: TGTGCCAGTAGTTCCCACAGGGGCAATCAGCCCCAGCATTTT

j_call: TRBJ2-2
clone_size: -
d_call: TRBD2
v_call: TRBV7-9
cdr3_aa: CASSSPRLAGSNTGELFF
cdr3_nt: TGTGCCAGCAGCTCCCCAAGACTAGCGGGGTCGAACACCGGGGAGCTGTTTTTT

j_call: TRBJ2-7
clone_size: -
d_call: TRBD2
v_call: TRBV27
cdr3_aa: CASSWEGGSYEQYF
cdr3_nt: TGTGCCAGCAGTTGGGAGGGCGGCTCCTACGAGCAGTACTTC

j_call: TRBJ2-3
clone_size: -
d_call: TRBD1
v_call: TRBV28
cdr3_aa: CASSLGRGRGTDTQYF
cdr3_nt: TGTGCCAGCAGTTTGGGCAGGGGGCGAGGCACAGATACGCAGTATTTT

j_call: TRBJ1-1
clone_size: -
d_call: TRBD1
v_call: TRBV29-1
cdr3_aa: CSVEGAGGTEAFF
cdr3_nt: TGCAGCGTTGAAGGGGCAGGGGGCACTGAAGCTTTCTTT

j_call: TRBJ1-3
clone_size: -
d_call: -
v_call: TRBV6-5
cdr3_aa: CASSPPNSGNTIYF
cdr3_nt: TGTGCCAGCAGCCCCCCCAACTCTGGAAACACCATATATTTT